The next 25 T cell receptor beta chains were all read from a single sample in a study of blood T cell repertoires in COVID-19. Some clones are missing from TCRdb's copy, which holds only in-frame ones; the method was immunoSEQ multiplex PCR. In the table there are 55,000 to 70,000 clones, more than 85% of which are singletons. The source material was peripheral blood. The receptors stem from a man aged 55-75 years with acute or convalescent COVID-19.

The rearrangement uses TRBV27 and TRBJ1-2; TRBD1 matches at 7 bases. V shed 5 bases and J 5 bases; nucleotides not matched to a gene: 5. CDR1 and CDR2 (germline): MNHEY, SMNVEV (reference sequence). The CDR3 length is 13 residues. The CDR3 DNA reads TGTGCCAGCAGTCCAGGGACAGATTATGGCTACACCTTC. It translates to CASSPGTDYGYTF.

Written as DNA, the CDR3 is TGCGCCAGCAGCCAAGATGTTGCGCAGCGTCCGACAGATACGCAGTATTTT. Protein product: CASSQDVAQRPTDTQYF. This chain links TRBV4-3 with TRBJ2-3; the D is unclear. CDR1 LGHNA and CDR2 YSLEER come from the germline V gene. The CDR3 totals 17 residues. V was clipped by 0 bases and J by 3 bases, with 16 bases between them.

This chain connects TRBV14 to TRBJ1-2, with unresolved D. The length of the CDR3 is 15 residues. Germline loops: CDR1 SGHDN, CDR2 FVKESK. V gave up 0 bases and J gave up 2 bases, with 10 bases separating them. The CDR3 spells CASSQDQALNYGYTF. In DNA form, the CDR3 reads TGTGCCAGCAGCCAAGATCAAGCCCTGAACTATGGCTACACCTTC.

This chain links TRBV7-9 with TRBJ2-1, with D unclear. CDR1 and CDR2 (germline): SEHNR, FQNEAQ (reference sequence). The V gene lost 5 bases and the J gene lost 1 base, with 12 bases spanning the gap. CDR3 length: 15 residues. CDR3: CASSPPPRSYNEQFF. The CDR3 DNA follows: TGTGCCAGCAGCCCCCCCCCGCGGTCCTACAATGAGCAGTTCTTC.

The rearrangement links TRBV6-5 to TRBJ1-3, with 7 bases aligning to TRBD1. J lost 4 bases, V lost 5 bases, and 2 bases had no gene match. CDR3 length: 13 residues. Germline V lookup: CDR1 MNHEY, CDR2 SVGAGI. In nucleotides, the CDR3 is TGTGCCAGCAGTAGGGGGCCGGGAAACACCATATATTTT. Its translation is CASSRGPGNTIYF.

The J gene is TRBJ1-5, the V gene TRBV19, with TRBD1 as a possible D gene (6 bases). Germline CDR1 is LNHDA and CDR2 is SQIVND (reference sequence). Trimming took 8 bases from V and 5 from J, leaving 13 bases between them. The CDR3 is made up of 13 amino acids. The CDR3 nucleotides read TGTGCCAGTGGCGGACAGTCGGATCAGCCCCAGCATTTT. It is translated as CASGGQSDQPQHF.

The rearrangement joins TRBV19 to TRBJ1-2, with D perhaps matching TRBD1 (6 bases). The length of the CDR3 is 13 residues. Germline-derived CDR1 and CDR2 are LNHDA and SQIVND (reference sequence). With 3 bases removed from V and 8 bases from J, the gap between germline ends came to 13 bases. The CDR3 DNA reads as TGTGCCAGTAGTATTCTGGGGGCAAAAGGCTACACCTTC. It specifies CASSILGAKGYTF. Looking up the rest from reference TRBV19 and TRBJ1-2 gives the full variable domain: DGGITQSPKYLFRKEGQNVTLSCEQNLNHDAMYWYRQDPGQGLRLIYYSQIVNDFQKGDIAEGYSVSREKKESFPLTVTSAQKNPTAFYLCASSILGAKGYTFGSGTRLTVV.

The CDR3 nucleotides read TGTGCCTGGAGTGTACTAGGGACAGTCTACGAGCAGTACTTC. Its protein product is CAWSVLGTVYEQYF. This sequence joins TRBV30 and TRBJ2-7; 7 positions match TRBD1. This CDR3 has 14 amino acids. J gave up 3 bases and V 0 bases, and 5 bases lay outside the gene matches. The V gene's germline CDR1 is GTSNPN and CDR2 SVGIG (reference sequence). The full variable domain, with the rest looked up from reference TRBV30 and TRBJ2-7, is SQTIHQWPATLVQPVGSPLSLECTVEGTSNPNLYWYRQAAGRGLQLLFYSVGIGQISSEVPQNLSASRPQDRQFILSSKKLLLSDSGFYLCAWSVLGTVYEQYFGPGTRLTVT.

The chain employs TRBV7-8 and TRBJ2-3, with D tentatively TRBD2 (6 bases). CDR1 SGHVS and CDR2 FQNEAQ come from the germline V gene. The CDR3 has 17 amino acids. V was cut by 4 bases and J by 5 bases, with 22 bases left in between. CDR3 in amino acids: CASSSTSGVLVGDTQYF. The CDR3 DNA reads TGTGCCAGCAGCTCCACGTCGGGGGTCCTAGTAGGAGATACGCAGTATTTT. The entire variable domain, with the rest obtained from reference TRBV7-8 and TRBJ2-3, is as follows: GAGVSQSPRYKVAKRGQDVALRCDPISGHVSLFWYQQALGQGPEFLTYFQNEAQLDKSGLPSDRFFAERPEGSVSTLKIQRTQQEDSAVYLCASSSTSGVLVGDTQYFGPGTRLTVL.

The chain has TRBV4-3 and TRBJ2-2; D is possibly TRBD1 (5 bases). V lost 1 base and J lost 6, with 9 bases in between. This CDR3 is built from 14 residues. The germline CDR1 and CDR2 sequences are LGHNA and YSLEER. The CDR3 loop is CASSQGLGPGELFF. CDR3 DNA sequence: TGCGCCAGCAGCCAAGGGCTGGGGCCCGGGGAGCTGTTTTTT.

This sequence joins TRBV7-9 and TRBJ2-7; the D gene is possibly TRBD1 (6 bases). The CDR3 spans 12 residues. Trimming took 5 bases from V and 4 from J, leaving 9 bases between them. CDR1 and CDR2 (germline): SEHNR, FQNEAQ (reference sequence). The CDR3 region has the DNA TGTGCCAGCAGCACAGGGTGGTACGAGCAGTACTTC. Translating it yields CASSTGWYEQYF.

The chain's CDR3 is CASGQANTEAFF. CDR3 DNA sequence: TGTGCCAGCGGGCAGGCGAACACTGAAGCTTTCTTT. The V gene is TRBV7-9, the J gene TRBJ1-1, with unresolved D. This CDR3 contains 12 residues. V lost 8 bases and J lost 1, with 8 bases in between. Germline CDR1 reads SEHNR; CDR2 reads FQNEAQ (reference sequence).

DNA for the CDR3: TGTGCCAGCAGTAAACAGGAAACCGGGGAGCTGTTTTTT. It yields the protein CASSKQETGELFF. V is TRBV2 and J is TRBJ2-2; D is perhaps TRBD1 (5 bases). The CDR3 has 13 amino acids. The ends were cut back, 5 bases at V and 5 bases at J, with 9 bases in the middle. The germline CDR1 and CDR2 sequences are SNHLY and FYNNEI.

This clone occurred once. The chain links TRBV28 to TRBJ2-7, with 8 bases matching TRBD1. CDR1 and CDR2 (germline): MDHEN, SYDVKM. The J segment lost 3 bases and the V segment lost 5 bases, leaving 15 bases of the junction unmatched. The CDR3 extends over 17 amino acids. CDR3 bases: TGTGCCAGCAGTCTCAATCCCGGACAGGGTTGGGTCTACGAGCAGTACTTC. Encoded protein: CASSLNPGQGWVYEQYF.

V is TRBV29-1 and J is TRBJ1-1; 7 positions match TRBD1. Germline-derived CDR1 and CDR2 are SQVTM and ANQGSEA. The CDR3 extends over 13 amino acids. J lost 7 bases, V lost 2 bases, and 7 bases had no gene match. Written as DNA, the CDR3 is TGCAGCGTTGAAACGAGCGCAGGGGGTGAAGCTTTCTTT. This gives the protein CSVETSAGGEAFF.

The rearrangement uses TRBV19 and TRBJ1-5; a possible D gene is TRBD1 (6 bases). From germline, CDR1 is LNHDA and CDR2 SQIVND (reference sequence). V shed 5 bases and J shed 6 bases, with 17 bases lying between them. The CDR3 loop spans 15 amino acids. CDR3 sequence: CASSFRTELRQPQHF. The CDR3 coding sequence is TGTGCCAGTAGTTTTCGGACAGAACTTCGTCAGCCCCAGCATTTT.

The chain recombines TRBV28 with TRBJ1-1; perhaps TRBD1 as D (5 bases). Germline CDR1 reads MDHEN; CDR2 reads SYDVKM. V shed 2 bases and J shed 8 bases, with 15 bases lying between them. This CDR3 comprises 14 residues. In nucleotides, the CDR3 is TGTGCCAGCAGTTTACCCTCAGGGTGGGCCGAAGCTTTCTTT. It yields the protein CASSLPSGWAEAFF. The whole variable domain, remainder taken from reference TRBV28 and TRBJ1-1, is DVKVTQSSRYLVKRTGEKVFLECVQDMDHENMFWYRQDPGLGLRLIYFSYDVKMKEKGDIPEGYSVSREKKERFSLILESASTNQTSMYLCASSLPSGWAEAFFGQGTRLTVV.

The rearrangement links TRBV11-3 to TRBJ2-1; 8 bases agree with TRBD2. Losses at the gene ends were 1 base for V and 9 bases for J; bases not matched to a gene: 8. Germline-derived CDR1 and CDR2 are SGHNT and YENEEA. This CDR3 contains 15 residues. The CDR3 sequence: CASSLGAAGAGEQFF. Written as DNA, the CDR3 is TGTGCCAGCAGCTTAGGAGCAGCGGGAGCGGGTGAGCAGTTCTTC.

The CDR3 loop reads CASSPSIASVSTDTQYF. CDR3 in DNA: TGTGCCAGCAGTCCATCGATTGCTAGCGTATCCACAGATACGCAGTATTTT. This rearrangement joins TRBV6-2 or TRBV6-3 to TRBJ2-3; possible D gene TRBD2, 6 bases. V was pared by 5 bases and J by 2 bases, with 20 bases between. The CDR3 is made up of 17 amino acids. Looked up from germline, CDR1 is MNHEY and CDR2 is SVGEGT.

The chain combines TRBV6-5 with TRBJ1-1; D is perhaps TRBD1 (6 bases). Trimming took off 5 bases at V and 5 bases at J, with 12 bases between the two ends. The CDR3 loop spans 13 amino acids. Germline V CDR1 and CDR2: MNHEY, SVGAGI. CDR3 residues: CASSQDRGTEAFF. The CDR3 bases are TGTGCCAGCAGTCAGGACAGAGGGACTGAAGCTTTCTTT.

This rearrangement joins TRBV9 to TRBJ2-1; D might be TRBD1 (6 bases). The CDR3 has 14 amino acids. Germline V gene data show CDR1 as SGDLS and CDR2 as YYNGEE. V was trimmed by 3 bases and J by 0 bases, leaving 7 bases between them. CDR3 DNA: TGTGCCAGCAGCGCACAGGGCTCCTACAATGAGCAGTTCTTC. Its protein product is CASSAQGSYNEQFF.

The chain carries TRBV7-2 and TRBJ1-1; TRBD1 matches at 7 bases. V lost 4 bases, J lost 3 bases, and 8 bases stayed unmatched. Germline-derived CDR1 and CDR2 are SGHTA and FQGNSA. The CDR3 is 15 residues long. The CDR3 loop reads CASSYIRQGDTEAFF. The CDR3 region has the DNA TGTGCCAGCAGCTACATCCGACAGGGCGACACTGAAGCTTTCTTT.

This chain uses TRBV7-9 with TRBJ2-6, with D possibly being TRBD1 (6 bases). Germline CDR1 reads SEHNR; CDR2 reads FQNEAQ (reference sequence). The CDR3 totals 15 residues. The V and J ends lost 4 bases and 4 bases respectively, with 11 bases between them. The DNA of the CDR3 is TGTGCCAGCAGCTCAGGGGTTGGAGGGGCCAACGTCCTGACTTTC. Translation: CASSSGVGGANVLTF.

The chain couples TRBV29-1 to TRBJ2-3; 10 bases align to TRBD2. The V segment lost 5 bases and the J segment 4 bases; nucleotides outside the gene matches: 24. Germline-derived CDR1 and CDR2 are SQVTM and ANQGSEA. The CDR3 runs 20 residues. In nucleotides, the CDR3 is TGCAGCGTTCCGGGCGGGTCGGTTCTAGCGGGAGTCGGGGTGTCAGATACGCAGTATTTT. Translation: CSVPGGSVLAGVGVSDTQYF.

The chain links TRBV4-3 to TRBJ1-2; D is perhaps TRBD1 (6 bases). CDR1 LGHNA and CDR2 YSLEER come from the germline V gene. CDR3 length: 15 amino acids. Between the trimmed V and J ends, which lost 0 bases and 5 bases, there was a span of 13 bases. For the CDR3, the DNA is TGCGCCAGCAGCCAAGATTTTGGTACAGGGTATGGCTACACCTTC. Translation gives CASSQDFGTGYGYTF.